The entry below describes one T cell receptor (beta chain). The antigen is undetermined. Profiled with immunoSEQ multiplex PCR; TCRdb holds only in-frame clones, not every one. This sample has fewer than 800,000 clones, with 89% found just once. Germline loops: CDR1 SGHTA, CDR2 FQGNSA. The CDR3 is 18 residues long. V trimming: 1 base; J trimming: 1 base; junction bases outside the gene matches: 7. The record originates from a study of Ad26.COV2.S vaccination and SARS-CoV-2 variants. In the study overall: Ad26.COV2.S, an intramuscular injection, was given once or twice 56 days apart. Study-level findings and limits: Reported findings describe substantial breadth in spike-specific CD8+ and CD4+ T cell responses following vaccination. Individuals receiving vaccine had higher spike-specific TCR breadth than placebo recipients did. Similar non-spike TCR breadth was seen in vaccine and placebo recipients.

Documented treatment: over 15 received Ad26.COV2.S at low or high dose, single or two shots; a few received placebo; per-sample allocation not given. The samples were gathered on day 63 after the first injection of vaccine or placebo. The TCR originated in a person between 18 and 59 years old who received the Ad26.COV2.S COVID-19 vaccine or a placebo. Sequencing used peripheral blood, obtained in a trial of Ad26.COV2.S vaccine versus placebo. The rearrangement joins TRBV7-2 to TRBJ2-1; TRBD2 matches 10 bases. CDR3 nucleotide sequence: TGTGCCAGCAGCTTAGGTACTAGCGGGATTTCTTCCTACAATGAGCAGTTCTTC. The encoded protein is CASSLGTSGISSYNEQFF.